Presented here are 9 T cell receptor beta chains from one specimen sequenced in a study of control samples from healthy donors and cancer patients. Clones were sequenced by immunoSEQ multiplex PCR, and TCRdb holds only the in-frame ones, with some missing. The data hold some 110,000 clones, with 93% observed a single time. The sample comprised blood. These TCRs come from a man between 25 and 39 years old in good health.

V and J are TRBV29-1 and TRBJ1-1; the match to TRBD1 covers 7 bases. CDR1 and CDR2 (germline): SQVTM, ANQGSEA. V trimming: 6 bases; J trimming: 6 bases; junction bases outside the gene matches: 13. The CDR3 extends over 14 amino acids. This CDR3 reads CSVAPRGQGAEAFF. For the CDR3, the DNA is TGCAGCGTCGCTCCAAGGGGGCAGGGGGCTGAAGCTTTCTTT. The variable domain in full, completed from reference TRBV29-1 and TRBJ1-1, reads SAVISQKPSRDICQRGTSLTIQCQVDSQVTMMFWYRQQPGQSLTLIATANQGSEATYESGFVIDKFPISRPNLTFSTLTVSNMSPEDSSIYLCSVAPRGQGAEAFFGQGTRLTVV.

This chain joins TRBV9 and TRBJ2-3, with D perhaps matching TRBD2 (6 bases). The V end was cut by 4 bases, the J end by 1 base, with 10 bases between. This CDR3 spans 14 amino acids. Per the germline V gene, CDR1 is SGDLS and CDR2 is YYNGEE. CDR3 sequence (DNA): TGTGCCAGCAGCAGAATAGCGGGCACAGATACGCAGTATTTT. Translating gives CASSRIAGTDTQYF.

V usage is TRBV11-2 and J usage is TRBJ1-2, with TRBD1 as a possible D gene (6 bases). The ends were cut back, 2 bases at V and 4 bases at J, with 14 bases in the middle. Germline V gene sequence: CDR1 SGHAT, CDR2 FQNNGV. This CDR3 contains 15 residues. CDR3 loop: CASSLPRGDGYGYTF. DNA of the CDR3: TGTGCCAGCAGCTTACCGAGGGGGGATGGCTATGGCTACACCTTC.

This rearrangement joins TRBV6-5 to TRBJ2-4, with 7 bases fitting TRBD1. Trimming at V came to 10 bases and at J to 8 bases, leaving 8 bases not matched to a gene. This CDR3 region has 12 residues. CDR1 and CDR2 from the germline V gene are MNHEY and SVGAGI. The CDR3 is CATKDRLYIQYF. The DNA for the CDR3 is TGTGCCACCAAGGACAGGTTATACATTCAGTACTTC.

The chain links TRBV3-1 (or the pseudogene TRBV3-2) to TRBJ1-2; D not resolved. This CDR3 comprises 14 residues. V was shortened by 4 bases and J by 8 bases, with 17 bases between the two germline ends. From germline, CDR1 is LGHDT and CDR2 YNNKEL (reference sequence). The CDR3 DNA sequence: TGTGCCAGCAGCCCCCCCCAACATCAGGACGGCTACACCTTC. This encodes CASSPPQHQDGYTF.

The chain recombines TRBV6-6 with TRBJ1-4; D perhaps matches TRBD1 (5 bases). The CDR3 consists of 14 residues. With 10 bases removed from V and 4 bases from J, the gap between germline ends came to 16 bases. Germline lookup yields CDR1 MNHNY and CDR2 SVGAGI (reference sequence). DNA for the CDR3: TGTGCCACCGCTACTCGACAGCTTAATGAAAAACTGTTTTTT. It specifies CATATRQLNEKLFF.

This clone was counted only a few times. This chain joins TRBV6-1 and TRBJ1-4; D remains unclear. The ends were cut back, 1 base at V and 3 bases at J, with 6 bases in the middle. CDR1 and CDR2 (germline): MNHNS, SASEGT. This CDR3 is 14 amino acids long. CDR3 protein: CASSEGAANEKLFF. CDR3 DNA sequence: TGTGCCAGCAGTGAAGGGGCGGCTAATGAAAAACTGTTTTTT.

The chain combines TRBV3-1 (or the pseudogene TRBV3-2) with TRBJ2-2; possible D gene TRBD1, 7 bases. The ends were cut back, 2 bases at V and 17 bases at J, with 24 bases in the middle. The CDR3 loop spans 15 amino acids. Germline values: CDR1 LGHDT, CDR2 YNNKEL (reference sequence). The CDR3 nucleotides are TGTGCCAGCAGCCAACTCACAAATCCGGGACAGACTAGATTTTTT. This sequence encodes CASSQLTNPGQTRFF.

The rearrangement uses TRBV19 and TRBJ1-1, with D tentatively TRBD1 (5 bases). The V end was cut by 6 bases, the J end by 4 bases, with 12 bases between. Germline V gene lookup returns CDR1 LNHDA and CDR2 SQIVND (reference sequence). This CDR3 region has 13 residues. The CDR3 is CASRPRVRTEAFF. The DNA of the CDR3 is TGTGCCAGTAGGCCCAGGGTGCGCACTGAAGCTTTCTTT.